The 3 T cell receptor beta chains in this list originate from one sample, sequenced in a study of blood T cell repertoires in COVID-19. The assay was immunoSEQ multiplex PCR, and TCRdb's table has in-frame clones only and misses some. The sample carries nearly 350,000 clones, about 90% recorded once. The sample comprised PBMCs or T cells enriched from blood (not recorded which). The receptors were sampled from a woman in her thirties who had recovered from COVID-19.

The rearrangement uses TRBV6-6 and TRBJ1-1; weak D call: TRBD1 (6 bases). CDR1 and CDR2 from the germline V gene are MNHNY and SVGAGI (reference sequence). V was clipped by 5 bases and J by 0 bases, with 19 bases between them. The CDR3 has 17 amino acids. CDR3 in DNA: TGTGCCAGCAGTCGCTGGGGGGGCCGCAGCATGAACACTGAAGCTTTCTTT. This encodes CASSRWGGRSMNTEAFF.

The chain carries TRBV2 and TRBJ1-1; D gene ambiguous. Trimming left V 1 base short and J 5 bases short, with 8 bases between. The length of the CDR3 is 13 residues. CDR1 is SNHLY and CDR2 is FYNNEI in the germline V gene. The CDR3 coding sequence is TGTGCCAGCAGTGAAGAGAAGAGGACTGAAGCTTTCTTT. As protein: CASSEEKRTEAFF.

This clone was seen only once. The V call is TRBV28, the J call TRBJ1-5, with 8 bases aligning to TRBD1. V lost 5 bases, J lost 1 base, and 16 bases stayed unmatched. CDR3 size: 19 residues. Germline V lookup: CDR1 MDHEN, CDR2 SYDVKM. CDR3 in amino acids: CASSHGQGAAVVSNQPQHF. For the CDR3, the DNA is TGTGCCAGCAGTCACGGACAGGGAGCGGCGGTGGTCAGCAATCAGCCCCAGCATTTT.